This T cell receptor (beta chain) was sequenced for a study of regulatory and conventional T cells in RAG deficiency. Deletions cut 4 bases from V and 0 bases from J, with 13 bases between. Germline CDR1 MNHNS, CDR2 SASEGT. This CDR3 has 16 residues. Conventional CD4+ T cells were sorted from blood as CD25-low CD127-high cells. The protocol was immunoSEQ multiplex PCR, while the TCRdb copy is restricted to in-frame clones and leaves out a portion. The sample consists of some 23,000 clones, 85% to 95% of them appearing once. The same data also contributed to another study, on regulatory T cells. Per that paper: Amplification used 52 TRBV primers and 13 TRBJ primers.

The specimen sequenced was CD4+ T cells sorted from blood. The genes are TRBV6-1 and TRBJ2-1; tentatively, D is TRBD1 (6 bases). This clonotype was sampled from a human donor in good health. DNA of the CDR3: TGTGCCAGCAGTGGACCAGGGGCAAGCTCCTACAATGAGCAGTTCTTC. This gives the protein CASSGPGASSYNEQFF.